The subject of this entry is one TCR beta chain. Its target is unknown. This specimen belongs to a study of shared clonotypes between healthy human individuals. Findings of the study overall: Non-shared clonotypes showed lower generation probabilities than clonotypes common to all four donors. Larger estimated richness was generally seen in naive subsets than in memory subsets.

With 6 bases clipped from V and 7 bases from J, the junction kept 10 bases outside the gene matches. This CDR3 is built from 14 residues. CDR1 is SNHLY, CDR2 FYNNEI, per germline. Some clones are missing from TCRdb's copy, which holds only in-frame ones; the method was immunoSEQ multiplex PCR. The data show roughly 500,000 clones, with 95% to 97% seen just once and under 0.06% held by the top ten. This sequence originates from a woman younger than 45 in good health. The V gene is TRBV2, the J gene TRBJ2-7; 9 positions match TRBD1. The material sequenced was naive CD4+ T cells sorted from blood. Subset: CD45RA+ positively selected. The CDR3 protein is CASRQGATFWEQYF. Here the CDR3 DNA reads TGTGCCAGCAGACAGGGGGCCACCTTTTGGGAGCAGTACTTC.